This T cell receptor (beta chain) was captured by sequencing in a study of immune evolution from preneoplasia to lung adenocarcinoma. General study findings and limits: Clonality was highest in normal lung, lower in later-stage lesions apparently. Top clone share appeared to fall from AAH through AIS, MIA, adenocarcinoma.

Assay used: immunoSEQ multiplex PCR; TCRdb lists only in-frame clones, some missing. The table shows around 7,900 clones, with roughly 73% occurring only once. Comments on this clone: Its specificity is unknown.

V dropped 8 bases and J dropped 8; count of bases not matched to a gene: 8. The CDR3 spans 12 residues. Germline CDR1 is MNHEY and CDR2 is SVGAGI. Patients had resection in Japan or China between about 2014 and 2018. Each case's diagnosis was confirmed by two pathologists on H&E. The sequence was collected from a person aged 70 to 85 with lung adenocarcinoma. What was sequenced was FFPE adjacent normal lung tissue. The chain is built from TRBV6-5 and TRBJ1-2; 7 bases line up with TRBD1. Here the CDR3 reads CASGRGVGGYTF. In DNA, the CDR3 is TGTGCCAGCGGCAGGGGGGTAGGAGGCTACACCTTC.